Listed below are T cell receptor beta chains from one sample, sequenced in a study of T cells in Graves' hyperthyroidism and ophthalmopathy. TCRdb ran MiXCR on the multiplex PCR reads and lists one entry per CDR3 protein. Of hundreds of thousands of distinct CDR3 sequences in the sample, roughly 37% were seen once. The sequenced material came from blood. The source of these receptors is a man between 18 and 29 years old with Graves' hyperthyroidism. The CDR3 runs from the conserved cysteine through the conserved F or W. The order of the fields is D gene, V gene, J gene, clone size, CDR3 DNA, CDR3 protein. The D gene is left open where the match is weak. The size entry is marked missing in some rows and otherwise reads once, few, many or a size class.

>TRBD1|TRBV25-1|TRBJ1-6|-
TGTGCCAGCAGCTTGGAGACAGGGGGGTCACCCCTCCACTTT
CASSLETGGSPLHF
>TRBD1|TRBV12-3/TRBV12-4|TRBJ2-7|few
TGTGCCAGCAGTCTCTCGGACAGGGCAGCCTACGAGCAGTACTTC
CASSLSDRAAYEQYF
>-|TRBV19|TRBJ1-1|few
TGTGCCAGTAGTCGGGGGGTGTTCACTGAAGCTTTCTTT
CASSRGVFTEAFF
>TRBD1|TRBV2|TRBJ1-1|many
TGTGCCAGCAGTGAGGGACAGGGGGCCACTGAAGCTTTCTTT
CASSEGQGATEAFF
>-|TRBV5-1|TRBJ1-2|-
TGCGCCAGCAGCCTAAGGACAGAGCCTAACTATGGCTACACCTTC
CASSLRTEPNYGYTF
>-|TRBV15|TRBJ1-1|few
TGTGCCACCAGCAGCTTGCAGGGGAACACTGAAGCTTTCTTT
CATSSLQGNTEAFF
>TRBD1|TRBV7-9|TRBJ1-1|-
TGTGCCAGCAGAATTACACAGGGGGTCTTGGAAGCTTTCTTT
CASRITQGVLEAFF
>-|TRBV10-3|TRBJ1-4|many
TGTGCCATCAGTGTTCAGGGTGAAAAACTGTTTTTT
CAISVQGEKLFF
>TRBD1|TRBV19|TRBJ1-5|few
TGTGCCAGTAGTTCCGGAGACAGGGGAGCGGGCAATCAGCCCCAGCATTTT
CASSSGDRGAGNQPQHF
>-|TRBV29-1|TRBJ1-3|-
TGCAGCGTTGGGGGGGGCGATGGAAACACCATATATTTT
CSVGGGDGNTIYF
>TRBD1|TRBV29-1|TRBJ1-2|-
TGCAGCGGGACAGGGTACGGCTACACCTTC
CSGTGYGYTF
>-|TRBV25-1|TRBJ1-1|-
TGTGCCAGCACCCCAGGGGTTTTGACTGAAGCTTTCTTT
CASTPGVLTEAFF
>-|TRBV29-1|TRBJ2-3|-
TGCAGCGTTGTAAGACAGCACACAGATACGCAGTATTTT
CSVVRQHTDTQYF
>-|TRBV13|TRBJ1-5|many
TGTGCCAGCAGGAGAGGGGACGGCAATCAGCCCCAGCATTTT
CASRRGDGNQPQHF
>TRBD1|TRBV15|TRBJ1-1|-
TGTGCCACCAGCAGAGATCAGGGGGCGCAAACTGAAGCTTTCTTT
CATSRDQGAQTEAFF
>-|TRBV7-2|TRBJ2-7|many
TGTGCCAGCAGCTTAGTAGGAGGGGATACCTACGAGCAGTACTTC
CASSLVGGDTYEQYF
>-|TRBV10-3|TRBJ2-2|many
TGTGCCACTCGTTCGACCGGGGACACCGGGGAGCTGTTTTTT
CATRSTGDTGELFF
>-|TRBV14|TRBJ2-5|-
TGTGCCAGCAGCCAAGATGCGGCAGAGACCCAGTACTTC
CASSQDAAETQYF
>TRBD1|TRBV14|TRBJ1-6|-
TGTGCCAGCAGCCTGACAGGGGGCCTTTCACCCCTCCACTTT
CASSLTGGLSPLHF
>TRBD2|TRBV12-3/TRBV12-4|TRBJ2-7|few
TGTGCCAGCACCTATCGGGACGGGAGGGGCGAGCAGTACTTC
CASTYRDGRGEQYF
>TRBD1|TRBV5-6|TRBJ2-5|-
TGTGCCTGGGCTACAGGGGACCTTGATACCCAGTACTTC
CAWATGDLDTQYF
>-|TRBV2|TRBJ2-5|-
TGTGCCAGCAGCAAGTACTCCGGGACCCAAGAGACCCAGTACTTC
CASSKYSGTQETQYF
>TRBD2|TRBV10-2|TRBJ2-6|-
TGCGCCAGCAGTGAGCCCTCGGGGGGTCTCAGCTCTGGGGCCAACGTCCTGACTTTC
CASSEPSGGLSSGANVLTF
>-|TRBV2|TRBJ1-5|-
TGTGCCAGCAGTACCCCAAAAGGCCAGCCCCAGCATTTT
CASSTPKGQPQHF
>TRBD1|TRBV19|TRBJ1-6|many
TGTGCCAGTAGTTCCACCATTAGGACAGGGGACAGTTCACCCCTCCACTTT
CASSSTIRTGDSSPLHF
>TRBD1|TRBV15|TRBJ2-5|once
TGTGCCACCAGCATCGGGACAGGGGGCGATGAGACCCAGTACTTC
CATSIGTGGDETQYF
>-|TRBV10-3|TRBJ2-7|-
TGTGCCATCGCTCCTGGCGGGGGCTCGTACGAGCAGTACTTC
CAIAPGGGSYEQYF
>TRBD1|TRBV10-3|TRBJ1-2|-
TGTGCCAGCAGCCTTACCCTCGACAGGGGCCATGGCTACACCTTC
CASSLTLDRGHGYTF
>TRBD1|TRBV7-8|TRBJ1-2|many
TGTGCCAGCAGCTTAGGGGTGGCAGGGGGACATGGCTACACCTTC
CASSLGVAGGHGYTF
>-|TRBV6-5|TRBJ2-5|-
TGTGCCAGCGTCGGGAGCCAAGAGACCCAGTACTTC
CASVGSQETQYF
>-|TRBV5-1|TRBJ2-7|-
TGCGCCAGCAGCTTCCGGGACCAAACCTACGAGCAGTACTTC
CASSFRDQTYEQYF
>-|TRBV10-3|TRBJ1-5|few
TGTGCCATCAGAGGAACAGAGGGCCAGCCCCAGCATTTT
CAIRGTEGQPQHF
>-|TRBV5-1|TRBJ1-1|many
TGCGCCAGCAGCGTGTCATTGAACACTGAAGCTTTCTTT
CASSVSLNTEAFF
>-|TRBV7-9|TRBJ2-2|once
TGTGCCAGCAGGAATGCTCAGGGAAACACCGGGGAGCTGTTTTTT
CASRNAQGNTGELFF
>-|TRBV11-2|TRBJ1-3|few
TGTGCCAGCAGCTTAGTTAGGGGGGGCCCTCCTGGAAACACCATATATTTT
CASSLVRGGPPGNTIYF
>-|TRBV28|TRBJ1-1|few
TGTGCCAGCAGTTTGGGGTGCACTGAAGCTTTCTTT
CASSLGCTEAFF
>-|TRBV12-5|TRBJ1-5|-
TGTGCTAGTGGTTTAAAGGGGGAAGAGGATCAGCCCCAGCATTTT
CASGLKGEEDQPQHF
>-|TRBV5-1|TRBJ1-4|-
TGCGCCAGCAGCTTGGACCGATCAGGGGAGCGTGAAAAACTGTTTTTT
CASSLDRSGEREKLFF
>-|TRBV20-1|TRBJ1-1|-
TGCAGTGCTAGAGCGGGGTCCCAGTACCCGAACACTGAAGCTTTCTTT
CSARAGSQYPNTEAFF
>-|TRBV19|TRBJ1-5|-
TGTGCCAGTCCCCGGGCCTTCAATCAGCCCCAGCATTTT
CASPRAFNQPQHF
>-|TRBV7-6|TRBJ1-1|many
TGTGCCAGCAGCTTAACGAGGAGCACTGAAGCTTTCTTT
CASSLTRSTEAFF
>-|TRBV4-1|TRBJ1-4|-
TGCGCCAGCAGACCAAGGGGTTGGCAGGGAGGCGAAAAACTGTTTTTT
CASRPRGWQGGEKLFF
>TRBD1|TRBV7-9|TRBJ2-5|few
TGTGCCAGCAGTAAGACAGGGGCGATCCAAGAGACCCAGTACTTC
CASSKTGAIQETQYF
>TRBD1|TRBV20-1|TRBJ1-1|few
TGCAGTGCATGGGACAGGGGGCGGAGTACTGAAGCTTTCTTT
CSAWDRGRSTEAFF
>-|TRBV7-9|TRBJ1-4|-
TGTGCCAGCACCCAAGGGACCCCTAATGAAAAACTGTTTTTT
CASTQGTPNEKLFF
>-|TRBV15|TRBJ1-6|-
TGTGCCACTTCAAGCAGAGATCCGGGGGAACGGTCACCCCTCCACTTT
CATSSRDPGERSPLHF
>TRBD2|TRBV6-5|TRBJ2-5|-
TGTGCCAGCAGTTATGAGGCGGGGGGGCTCCAAGAGACCCAGTACTTC
CASSYEAGGLQETQYF
>TRBD1|TRBV20-1|TRBJ1-5|many
TGCAGTGCTAGAGTTGGGGACAGGACCAATCAGCCCCAGCATTTT
CSARVGDRTNQPQHF
>-|TRBV15|TRBJ1-5|many
TGTGCCACCAGCCGAGGAACGCCTGGGCTCCGGCCCCAGCATTTT
CATSRGTPGLRPQHF